This TCR beta chain was recovered during a study of blood T cell repertoires in COVID-19. Study background: Both acute and convalescent COVID-19 samples were obtained from the United States, Italy and Spain. The cDNA or gDNA used as material had been derived from T cells, B-cell-depleted T cells, or PBMCs.

Trimming stripped 4 bases from V and 6 bases from J, with 23 bases between. Germline values: CDR1 SGHRS, CDR2 YFSETQ. This CDR3 spans 16 amino acids. In the authors' workflow: Amplified reference gene primers provided the basis for estimating nucleated cell counts. Using immunoSEQ multiplex PCR, the repertoire was profiled, and TCRdb retains in-frame clones only, with some absent. D and trimming were read from the DNA, whereas the V and J calls and clone size are those reported in that table. The data hold about 380,000 clones, with roughly 90% observed a single time. The source is a man aged 35 to 55 with acute or convalescent COVID-19. Sequenced material: peripheral blood. The V and J genes are TRBV5-1 and TRBJ2-7; possible D gene TRBD1, 6 bases. CDR3 sequence reads: CASSESRTVNAGEQYF. CDR3 DNA sequence: TGCGCCAGCAGCGAGAGTAGGACAGTCAATGCGGGCGAGCAGTACTTC.